This T cell receptor (beta chain) is drawn from a study of vaccination effects on CD4 cells after COVID-19. ViraFEST assay sequencing came after antigen-specific CD4+ T cells were expanded with viral peptide pools. Once cultured for 10 days, the cells underwent separation to obtain CD4+ T cells. Vaccine recipients lacked prior SARS-CoV-2 infection and had negative nucleocapsid antibodies. This clone showed up just a few times. Its antigen is unknown. Overall study results and limits: Late in the post-vaccination period, infection-induced and vaccine-induced clones underwent marked clonal contraction.

Only in-frame clones appear in the TCRdb table, and some are missing; sequencing was by immunoSEQ multiplex PCR. Of fewer than 85,000 clones listed, about four fifths are singletons. V shed 2 bases and J shed 0 bases, with 4 bases lying between them. In germline, CDR1 is WNHNN, CDR2 SYGVQD (reference sequence). The length of the CDR3 is 13 residues. The sample here was CD4+ T cells from PBMCs cultured with SARS-CoV-2 spike peptides, taken before COVID-19 vaccination. The clonotype comes from a human donor who received a COVID-19 vaccine. The rearrangement joins TRBV10-1 to TRBJ1-1; D is uncertain. The CDR3 loop reads CASSETVNTEAFF. As DNA, the CDR3 is TGCGCCAGCAGTGAGACAGTGAACACTGAAGCTTTCTTT.